These 20 T cell receptor beta chains originate from one sample sequenced in a study of post-analysis software for immune sequencing data. Antigens for these TCRs are unknown. TCR beta libraries were prepared from cDNA with unique molecular identifiers. Each CDR3 protein gets one entry after TCRdb re-called the PCR reads with MiXCR. Among 250,000 to 300,000 distinct CDR3 sequences listed, 36% were seen once. Overall study results and limits: When patients were compared with controls, four to six TRBV segments were more frequent, TRBV5-6, TRBV5-1 and TRBV20-1 among them.

Source material: blood. These receptors all come from a girl between 10 and 17 years old with multiple sclerosis.

The table lists this clonotype with many counts. The chain employs TRBV4-2 and TRBJ1-5, with D perhaps TRBD1 (5 bases). Germline CDR1 is LGHNA and CDR2 is YNFKEQ. The CDR3 extends over 17 amino acids. V lost 0 bases, J lost 1 base, and 13 bases lay in between. CDR3 DNA sequence: TGTGCCAGCAGCCAAGAAGTATCGGGACGGAGCAATCAGCCCCAGCATTTT. This encodes CASSQEVSGRSNQPQHF.

V and J are TRBV7-2 and TRBJ2-7; D perhaps matches TRBD2 (5 bases). V lost 0 bases to trimming and J lost 3 bases, with 9 bases between them. The CDR3 has 14 amino acids. Germline values: CDR1 SGHTA, CDR2 FQGNSA. CDR3 coding DNA: TGTGCCAGCAGCTTAGCGCGGGCGGACTACGAGCAGTACTTC. Translating gives CASSLARADYEQYF.

The chain combines TRBV29-1 with TRBJ1-2; possibly TRBD1 for D (5 bases). The ends were cut back, 5 bases at V and 0 bases at J, with 16 bases in the middle. CDR3 size: 15 residues. Germline loops: CDR1 SQVTM, CDR2 ANQGSEA. For the CDR3, the DNA is TGCAGCGTTCAAGGTACAGGCGGACCTAACTATGGCTACACCTTC. This gives the protein CSVQGTGGPNYGYTF.

This clonotype was picked up many times. The genes are TRBV4-1 and TRBJ2-3; the match to TRBD2 covers 8 bases. Germline loops: CDR1 MGHRA, CDR2 YSYEKL. V gave up 0 bases and J gave up 2 bases; unmatched junction bases: 7. The CDR3 totals 17 residues. CDR3 sequence reads: CASSQEPGGGHTDTQYF. As DNA, the CDR3 is TGCGCCAGCAGCCAAGAACCCGGCGGGGGGCACACAGATACGCAGTATTTT.

A note on this clonotype: The junction does not match germline at one end; this may be a read error. This chain joins TRBV27 and TRBJ2-3, with 7 bases identical to TRBD2. The CDR3 runs 14 residues. From germline, CDR1 is MNHEY and CDR2 SMNVEV (reference sequence). CDR3 region: CASSLASGTDTRYF. In DNA, the CDR3 is TGTGCCAGCAGTTTGGCTAGCGGCACAGATACGCGGTATTTT.

This clonotype was recorded at least ten times. This chain links TRBV3-1 with TRBJ2-3; 10 bases are shared with TRBD2. Germline values: CDR1 LGHDT, CDR2 YNNKEL (reference sequence). This CDR3 region has 15 residues. The V gene end was trimmed by 8 bases and the J gene end by 6 bases; junction bases not matched to a gene: 11. CDR3 DNA: TGTGCCAGCTCTCAGGAACTAGCGGGAATTGATACGCAGTATTTT. This sequence encodes CASSQELAGIDTQYF.

This clonotype has at least ten counts. The rearrangement joins TRBV7-2 to TRBJ2-7; 8 nucleotides agree with TRBD1. This CDR3 comprises 15 residues. The V segment lost 3 bases and the J segment 4 bases; nucleotides outside the gene matches: 8. Germline V gene data show CDR1 as SGHTA and CDR2 as FQGNSA. CDR3 sequence reads: CASSLPGQGLYEQYF. DNA of the CDR3: TGTGCCAGCAGCTTGCCCGGACAGGGCTTATACGAGCAGTACTTC.

This clonotype was detected many times. This chain links TRBV9 with TRBJ2-5; D not certain. Germline loops: CDR1 SGDLS, CDR2 YYNGEE. The CDR3 runs to 14 residues. Deletions cut 4 bases from V and 2 bases from J, with 12 bases between. The DNA for the CDR3 is TGTGCCAGCAGCCTCCGGGTGGGGCAAGAGACCCAGTACTTC. This translates into CASSLRVGQETQYF. Combining the CDR3 with reference TRBV9 and TRBJ2-5 gives the whole variable domain DSGVTQTPKHLITATGQRVTLRCSPRSGDLSVYWYQQSLDQGLQFLIQYYNGEERAKGNILERFSAQQFPDLHSELNLSSLELGDSALYFCASSLRVGQETQYFGPGTRLLVL.

As concerns this clonotype: This could be a read error, since a much larger clone is one nucleotide away. The chain carries TRBV4-1 and TRBJ1-2; TRBD1 matches 7 bases. Germline assignment: CDR1 MGHRA and CDR2 YSYEKL. The CDR3 is made up of 15 amino acids. CDR3 protein: CASSQINRGNYGYAF. In DNA, the CDR3 is TGCGCCAGCAGCCAGATAAACAGGGGCAACTATGGCTACGCCTTC.

This clonotype showed up many times. The CDR3 bases are TGTGCCAGCAGCTACAGGGGACTTAGGGGCAATGAGCAGTTCTTC. This sequence encodes CASSYRGLRGNEQFF. The chain links TRBV28 to TRBJ2-1; the D gene is possibly TRBD1 (7 bases). Trimming removed 6 bases from V and 6 bases from J, with 18 bases in between. Germline CDR1 reads MDHEN; CDR2 reads SYDVKM. The length of the CDR3 is 15 residues.

This clonotype was counted at least ten times. The rearrangement joins TRBV5-1 to TRBJ2-1; a weak D match, TRBD2 (5 bases). V was shortened by 0 bases and J by 2 bases, with 15 bases between the two germline ends. CDR3 length: 17 residues. In germline, CDR1 is SGHRS, CDR2 YFSETQ. CDR3 region: CASSLVPSGRAYNEQFF. The DNA of the CDR3 is TGCGCCAGCAGCTTGGTTCCCAGCGGACGGGCCTACAATGAGCAGTTCTTC.

This clonotype was observed many times. The CDR3 loop is CSVEGGEGESSYNEQFF. The DNA for the CDR3 is TGCAGCGTTGAAGGAGGGGAGGGAGAGAGCTCCTACAATGAGCAGTTCTTC. The genes are TRBV29-1 and TRBJ2-1, with 7 positions matching TRBD2. V gave up 1 base and J gave up 0 bases; unmatched junction bases: 9. From germline, CDR1 is SQVTM and CDR2 ANQGSEA. This CDR3 is built from 17 residues.

The genes are TRBV5-1 and TRBJ2-7, with 14 bases lining up with TRBD2. This CDR3 spans 17 amino acids. V gave up 4 bases and J gave up 4 bases; unmatched junction bases: 10. Germline lookup yields CDR1 SGHRS and CDR2 YFSETQ. This chain's CDR3 is CASSGSGTSGSRYEQYF. The CDR3 coding sequence is TGCGCCAGCAGCGGGTCCGGGACTAGCGGGAGTAGGTACGAGCAGTACTTC.

This clonotype was seen a few times. The gene calls are TRBV20-1 and TRBJ1-1, with 9 bases that match TRBD1. The length of the CDR3 is 14 residues. V lost 4 bases to trimming and J lost 2 bases; unmatched junction nucleotides: 5. Germline V gives CDR1 DFQATT, CDR2 SNEGSKA (reference sequence). In DNA, the CDR3 is TGCAGTGCTACGAGGGACAGGGCAAACACTGAAGCTTTCTTT. Translated, it gives CSATRDRANTEAFF.

V is TRBV9 and J is TRBJ1-1, with unresolved D. Germline V gene sequence: CDR1 SGDLS, CDR2 YYNGEE. Trimming took off 4 bases at V and 4 bases at J, with 8 bases between the two ends. The CDR3 is made up of 12 amino acids. The DNA for the CDR3 is TGTGCCAGCAGCCGAGCGAGCACTGAAGCTTTCTTT. This translates into CASSRASTEAFF.

About this clonotype itself: One junction end disagrees with the germline gene, perhaps due to a read error. The V and J genes are TRBV20-1 and TRBJ1-3, with a possible D match to TRBD1 (6 bases). CDR3 length: 15 amino acids. Germline V CDR1 and CDR2: DFQATT, SNEGSKA (reference sequence). DNA of the CDR3: TGCAGTGCTCATGCCGGGACAAACTCTGGAAACACCACATATTTT. It yields the protein CSAHAGTNSGNTTYF.

V and J are TRBV12-3 or TRBV12-4 and TRBJ1-5; 8 bases agree with TRBD1. After removal of 8 bases from V and 7 bases from J, the junction contained 7 bases not matched to a gene. The CDR3 loop spans 13 amino acids. The CDR3 region is CASGQGAGQPQHF. In DNA form, the CDR3 reads TGTGCCAGCGGCCAGGGGGCCGGCCAGCCCCAGCATTTT.

This clonotype turned up a few times. This chain uses TRBV7-2 with TRBJ1-2; tentative D call: TRBD1 (5 bases). CDR1 SGHTA and CDR2 FQGNSA come from the germline V gene. V was clipped by 5 bases and J by 3 bases, with 13 bases between them. This CDR3 region has 14 residues. The CDR3 bases are TGTGCCAGCAGCGGACCGGGACGGTACTATGGCTACACCTTC. It encodes CASSGPGRYYGYTF.

This clonotype was seen many times. The rearrangement links TRBV4-1 to TRBJ2-1, with 11 bases aligning to TRBD2. The V gene end was trimmed by 0 bases and the J gene end by 9 bases; junction bases not matched to a gene: 16. The CDR3 is 19 amino acids. Germline V gives CDR1 MGHRA, CDR2 YSYEKL. In DNA form, the CDR3 reads TGCGCCAGCAGCCAAGAACCGGGGGACGGGACTAGCGGACTGGTTGAGCAGTTCTTC. Translation gives CASSQEPGDGTSGLVEQFF.

This clonotype has just a few counts. J is TRBJ2-1 and V is TRBV7-2, with unresolved D. V was trimmed by 1 base and J by 9 bases, leaving 7 bases between them. The CDR3 length is 12 residues. Germline-derived CDR1 and CDR2 are SGHTA and FQGNSA. CDR3 amino acids: CASSLVAAEQFF. Here the CDR3 DNA reads TGTGCCAGCAGCTTAGTCGCGGCTGAGCAGTTCTTC.